A single sample is the source of the 29 T cell receptor beta chains below, sequenced in a study of blood T cell repertoires in COVID-19. Some clones are missing from TCRdb's copy, which holds only in-frame ones; the method was immunoSEQ multiplex PCR. The table has some 140,000 clones, about 89% seen once; the top ten hold 0.5% to 0.55%. The sequenced sample was peripheral blood. The receptors originated from a man aged 45 to 65 with acute or convalescent COVID-19.

The V call is TRBV6-5, the J call TRBJ2-1, with D perhaps matching TRBD1 (6 bases). The germline V gene has CDR1 MNHEY and CDR2 SVGAGI. The CDR3 is 13 residues long. Trimming stripped 2 bases from V and 6 bases from J, with 8 bases between. CDR3 DNA sequence: TGTGCCAGCAGTTACGGGGGCAGCAATGAGCAGTTCTTC. Translation: CASSYGGSNEQFF.

Comments on this clone: The sample contains more than one DNA sequence encoding this CDR3. The chain has TRBV2 and TRBJ1-5, with unresolved D. The CDR3 sequence is 13 residues long. V lost 1 base and J lost 7, with 8 bases in between. Per germline, CDR1 SNHLY and CDR2 FYNNEI. The CDR3 region has the DNA TGTGCCAGCAGTGAAGGCAGGTACCAGCCCCAGCATTTT. Translating it yields CASSEGRYQPQHF.

The chain links TRBV29-1 to TRBJ1-2, with D perhaps TRBD1 (6 bases). Germline V lookup: CDR1 SQVTM, CDR2 ANQGSEA. The CDR3 covers 15 residues. The ends were cut back, 8 bases at V and 1 base at J, with 20 bases in the middle. The CDR3 DNA is TGCAGCTCCTGCGGGGGCCCGGGGGTTAACTATGGCTACACCTTC. Residues: CSSCGGPGVNYGYTF. The full variable domain, completed using reference TRBV29-1 and TRBJ1-2, is SAVISQKPSRDICQRGTSLTIQCQVDSQVTMMFWYRQQPGQSLTLIATANQGSEATYESGFVIDKFPISRPNLTFSTLTVSNMSPEDSSIYLCSSCGGPGVNYGYTFGSGTRLTVV.

The chain couples TRBV2 to TRBJ1-1, with 12 bases aligning to TRBD1. The CDR3 runs to 18 residues. Germline trimming cut 6 bases from V and 4 bases from J; bases unmatched to any gene: 15. Germline assignment: CDR1 SNHLY and CDR2 FYNNEI. The CDR3, as DNA: TGTGCCAGCAGCGGCGGCCCGGGACAGGGGGCGCGGGGCACTGAAGCTTTCTTT. It translates to CASSGGPGQGARGTEAFF.

The genes are TRBV28 and TRBJ1-2; 7 nucleotides line up with TRBD1. After removal of 2 bases from V and 8 bases from J, the junction contained 8 bases not matched to a gene. The CDR3 is made up of 14 amino acids. Germline V gene sequence: CDR1 MDHEN, CDR2 SYDVKM. The chain's CDR3 is CASSLIEGAGGYTF. CDR3 sequence (DNA): TGTGCCAGCAGTTTAATCGAGGGGGCGGGAGGCTACACCTTC.

The rearrangement joins TRBV19 to TRBJ1-5; D remains ambiguous. The length of the CDR3 is 15 residues. V was shortened by 0 bases and J by 5 bases, with 11 bases between the two germline ends. Germline values: CDR1 LNHDA, CDR2 SQIVND (reference sequence). The CDR3 is CASSIDGLGDQPQHF. In DNA, the CDR3 is TGTGCCAGTAGTATAGATGGGCTCGGGGATCAGCCCCAGCATTTT.

The CDR3 DNA sequence: TGTGCCAGCAGCCAAGAGGGACTAGCGGGCGTGGGGACCCAGTACTTC. It encodes CASSQEGLAGVGTQYF. This chain uses TRBV3-1 (or the pseudogene TRBV3-2) with TRBJ2-5; 12 bases are a match to TRBD2. Germline CDR1 is LGHDT and CDR2 is YNNKEL (reference sequence). Trimming removed 0 bases from V and 7 bases from J; junction bases left unmatched: 6. This CDR3 spans 16 amino acids.

The chain couples TRBV27 to TRBJ1-5; D unclear. V lost 0 bases, J lost 0 bases, and 6 bases lay in between. CDR3 length: 15 residues. Germline-derived CDR1 and CDR2 are MNHEY and SMNVEV (reference sequence). CDR3 nucleotides: TGTGCCAGCAGTTTATCCGGGTATAGCAATCAGCCCCAGCATTTT. Amino acids: CASSLSGYSNQPQHF.

This chain uses TRBV6-5 with TRBJ2-7, with D perhaps TRBD2 (6 bases). Germline V gene sequence: CDR1 MNHEY, CDR2 SVGAGI. This CDR3 comprises 12 residues. V was clipped by 6 bases and J by 2 bases, with 8 bases between them. Here the CDR3 DNA reads TGTGCCAGCAGGGACTATACCTACGAGCAGTACGTC. Residues: CASRDYTYEQYV.

This chain connects TRBV4-2 to TRBJ1-1, with no clear D. Germline V gene data show CDR1 as LGHNA and CDR2 as YNFKEQ. The V gene lost 4 bases and the J gene lost 1 base, with 13 bases spanning the gap. The CDR3 consists of 15 residues. CDR3 coding DNA: TGTGCCAGCAGCCCGAGCGCCATTTGGAACACTGAAGCTTTCTTT. This gives the protein CASSPSAIWNTEAFF.

This sequence joins TRBV4-2 and TRBJ1-6; tentative D call: TRBD1 (5 bases). V dropped 0 bases and J dropped 7 bases, with 10 bases sitting between them. Germline lookup yields CDR1 LGHNA and CDR2 YNFKEQ. This CDR3 comprises 15 residues. The CDR3 DNA reads TGTGCCAGCAGCCAAGAGCAGGGAGGGAATTCACCCCTCCACTTT. It yields the protein CASSQEQGGNSPLHF.

This chain connects TRBV5-4 to TRBJ2-1, with TRBD2 as a possible D gene (5 bases). The CDR3 extends over 16 amino acids. CDR1 and CDR2 (germline): SGHNT, YYREEE (reference sequence). The ends were cut back, 0 bases at V and 2 bases at J, with 12 bases in the middle. CDR3: CASSLAAGGPYNEQFF. DNA of the CDR3: TGTGCCAGCAGCTTGGCCGCAGGCGGGCCCTACAATGAGCAGTTCTTC.

The chain carries TRBV5-1 and TRBJ1-2; D may be TRBD1 (5 bases). CDR1 is SGHRS, CDR2 YFSETQ, per germline. V was clipped by 7 bases and J by 3 bases, with 16 bases between them. The CDR3 runs 14 residues. The CDR3 coding sequence is TGCGCCAGCGGGGCAGAAACTAACCACTATGGCTACACCTTC. Amino acid sequence: CASGAETNHYGYTF.

This clone has only a few counts. The chain carries TRBV20-1 and TRBJ1-2; D remains ambiguous. The CDR3 extends over 11 amino acids. In germline, CDR1 is DFQATT, CDR2 SNEGSKA (reference sequence). Trimming took 7 bases from V and 0 from J, leaving 6 bases between them. The CDR3 coding sequence is TGCAGTGAAACAGCTAACTATGGCTACACCTTC. Translating gives CSETANYGYTF.

The chain is built from TRBV28 and TRBJ2-1; 9 positions match TRBD2. Germline CDR1 MDHEN, CDR2 SYDVKM. There are 15 residues in the CDR3. Trimming took 6 bases from V and 6 from J; bases not matched to a gene: 9. The CDR3 nucleotides are TGTGCCAGCAGGGGCGGGGGGGCCGGTAGCAATGAGCAGTTCTTC. Its translation: CASRGGGAGSNEQFF. Complete variable domain (other parts from reference TRBV28 and TRBJ2-1): DVKVTQSSRYLVKRTGEKVFLECVQDMDHENMFWYRQDPGLGLRLIYFSYDVKMKEKGDIPEGYSVSREKKERFSLILESASTNQTSMYLCASRGGGAGSNEQFFGPGTRLTVL.

The chain has TRBV29-1 and TRBJ1-1; D possibly corresponds to TRBD1 (5 bases). The CDR3 sequence is 13 residues long. Germline assignment: CDR1 SQVTM and CDR2 ANQGSEA. Trimming removed 8 bases at V and 3 bases at J, with 16 bases between. The CDR3 DNA reads as TGCAGCCACTCGGGGGGACCTGACACTGAAGCTTTCTTT. This sequence encodes CSHSGGPDTEAFF.

The rearrangement uses TRBV27 and TRBJ1-1, with D perhaps TRBD1 (5 bases). The V end was cut by 0 bases, the J end by 2 bases, with 10 bases between. Germline-derived CDR1 and CDR2 are MNHEY and SMNVEV (reference sequence). The CDR3 length is 15 residues. CDR3 in amino acids: CASSLSWGVNTEAFF. CDR3 coding DNA: TGTGCCAGCAGTTTATCGTGGGGGGTAAACACTGAAGCTTTCTTT.

V usage is TRBV27 and J usage is TRBJ2-5, with TRBD2 identical over 9 bases. J was trimmed by 6 bases and V by 8 bases; bases with no gene match: 13. CDR1 is MNHEY and CDR2 is SMNVEV in the germline V gene (reference sequence). This CDR3 spans 15 amino acids. The CDR3 DNA sequence: TGTGCCAGCCTACCGCGGGAGGGCCGGATGCAGACCCAGTACTTC. It codes for CASLPREGRMQTQYF.

V usage is TRBV2 and J usage is TRBJ2-5; a possible D gene is TRBD2 (7 bases). CDR3 length: 14 residues. The germline V gene encodes CDR1 SNHLY and CDR2 FYNNEI. Trimming shortened V by 7 bases and J by 2 bases, and 14 bases separated the two germline ends. CDR3 sequence reads: CASKPGGQQETQYF. The DNA of the CDR3 is TGTGCCAGCAAGCCCGGGGGGCAGCAAGAGACCCAGTACTTC.

This chain joins TRBV6-5 and TRBJ2-1; TRBD2 matches 10 bases. The CDR3 is made up of 12 amino acids. The trim removed 5 bases at V and 9 bases at J, leaving 1 base unmatched. The germline V gene encodes CDR1 MNHEY and CDR2 SVGAGI. The CDR3 region has the DNA TGTGCCAGCAGTCTAGCGGGAGCTGAGCAGTTCTTC. Translation gives CASSLAGAEQFF.

The chain is built from TRBV29-1 and TRBJ1-1; TRBD1 aligns across 8 bases. The CDR3 sequence is 16 residues long. J gave up 1 base and V 4 bases, and 11 bases lay outside the gene matches. CDR1 and CDR2 (germline): SQVTM, ANQGSEA. The CDR3 loop reads CSVALRGLYGNTEAFF. The CDR3 DNA reads TGCAGCGTTGCCCTCAGGGGGCTGTACGGGAACACTGAAGCTTTCTTT.

There are a few counts of this clone. The CDR3 loop is CASSEDSYGYTF. CDR3 DNA sequence: TGTGCCAGCAGCGAGGACAGCTATGGCTACACCTTC. This chain joins TRBV9 and TRBJ1-2; possibly TRBD1 for D (6 bases). Between the trimmed V and J ends, which lost 3 bases and 4 bases, there was a span of 7 bases. The CDR3 is made up of 12 amino acids. The germline CDR1 and CDR2 sequences are SGDLS and YYNGEE. Based on the CDR3 plus reference TRBV9 and TRBJ1-2, the full variable domain is DSGVTQTPKHLITATGQRVTLRCSPRSGDLSVYWYQQSLDQGLQFLIQYYNGEERAKGNILERFSAQQFPDLHSELNLSSLELGDSALYFCASSEDSYGYTFGSGTRLTVV.

The chain employs TRBV2 and TRBJ1-2; no definite D call. V lost 6 bases to trimming and J lost 9 bases, with 8 bases between them. This CDR3 is 10 amino acids long. Germline values: CDR1 SNHLY, CDR2 FYNNEI. The CDR3 region is CASRRGRYTF. The DNA for the CDR3 is TGTGCCAGCAGGCGAGGGCGCTACACCTTC.

The rearrangement uses TRBV5-1 and TRBJ1-1; D ambiguous. V was trimmed by 0 bases and J by 6 bases, leaving 9 bases between them. CDR3 length: 13 amino acids. Germline-derived CDR1 and CDR2 are SGHRS and YFSETQ. CDR3 in DNA: TGCGCCAGCAGCTTGGAACCGGGAGCTGAAGCTTTCTTT. This translates into CASSLEPGAEAFF.

The chain links TRBV12-3 or TRBV12-4 to TRBJ1-1; D uncertain. Trimming shortened V by 3 bases and J by 11 bases, and 10 bases separated the two germline ends. This CDR3 has 11 amino acids. In DNA form, the CDR3 reads TGTGCCAGCAGTTTGGGCGGGTTGGCTTTCTTT. Its protein product is CASSLGGLAFF.

V usage is TRBV5-1 and J usage is TRBJ2-1, with D possibly TRBD1 on 6 matching bases. Germline-derived CDR1 and CDR2 are SGHRS and YFSETQ. CDR3 size: 13 residues. The V end lost 5 bases, the J end lost 4 bases, and 10 bases lay between the germline ends. In nucleotides, the CDR3 is TGCGCCAGCAGTTGGGGGCAGTACAATGAGCAGTTCTTC. It is translated as CASSWGQYNEQFF.

The chain couples TRBV6-5 to TRBJ1-5, with D possibly TRBD1 on 5 matching bases. The V end was cut by 6 bases, the J end by 0 bases, with 12 bases between. This CDR3 is built from 15 residues. Germline V CDR1 and CDR2: MNHEY, SVGAGI. In nucleotides, the CDR3 is TGTGCCAGCAGAAGCAGGGCTTATAGCAATCAGCCCCAGCATTTT. This translates into CASRSRAYSNQPQHF.

This chain links TRBV27 with TRBJ1-2; D may be TRBD1 (5 bases). V was shortened by 5 bases and J by 4 bases, with 17 bases between the two germline ends. The CDR3 has 15 amino acids. Germline V gives CDR1 MNHEY, CDR2 SMNVEV (reference sequence). The CDR3 is CASSPRGRGGYGYTF. The CDR3 nucleotides are TGTGCCAGCAGTCCTCGCGGGAGGGGTGGCTATGGCTACACCTTC.

V usage is TRBV28 and J usage is TRBJ1-2; possibly TRBD1 for D (5 bases). CDR3 length: 14 amino acids. V was trimmed by 1 base and J by 2 bases, leaving 8 bases between them. The germline CDR1 and CDR2 sequences are MDHEN and SYDVKM. CDR3: CASSLSAGNYGYTF. CDR3 DNA sequence: TGTGCCAGCAGTTTATCGGCAGGGAACTATGGCTACACCTTC.